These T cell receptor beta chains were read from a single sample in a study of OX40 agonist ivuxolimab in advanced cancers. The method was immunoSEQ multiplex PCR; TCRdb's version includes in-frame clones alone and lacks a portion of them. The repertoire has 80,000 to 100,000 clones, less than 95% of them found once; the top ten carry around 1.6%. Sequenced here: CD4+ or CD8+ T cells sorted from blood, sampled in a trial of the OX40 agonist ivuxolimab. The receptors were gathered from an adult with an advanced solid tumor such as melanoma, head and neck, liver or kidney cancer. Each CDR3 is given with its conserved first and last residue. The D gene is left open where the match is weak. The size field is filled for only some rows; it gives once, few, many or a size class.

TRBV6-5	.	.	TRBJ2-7	TGTGCCACACAGGGCTACGAGCAGTACTTC	CATQGYEQYF
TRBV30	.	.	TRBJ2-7	TGTGCCTGGAGTGGTACAGGGAGTAGGGGCGAGCAGTACTTC	CAWSGTGSRGEQYF
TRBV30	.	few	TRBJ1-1	TGTGCCTGGAGTGGCAGGGTCACCCAAACTGAAGCTTTCTTT	CAWSGRVTQTEAFF
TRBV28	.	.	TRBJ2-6	TGTGCCAGCAGCCCCCCAGGGGTAGGTGGGGCCAACGTCCTGACTTTC	CASSPPGVGGANVLTF
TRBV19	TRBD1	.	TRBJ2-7	TGTGCCAGTAGTAAACAGGGGATTCTCTACGAGCAGTACTTC	CASSKQGILYEQYF
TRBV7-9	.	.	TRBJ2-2	TGTGCCAGCAGCTTAAGGTTCGGGAATCGCAGGGAAACCGGGGAGCTGTTTTTT	CASSLRFGNRRETGELFF
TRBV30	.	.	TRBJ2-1	TGTGCCTGGAGTCCCGGGGACCTTACCAATGAGCAGTTCTTC	CAWSPGDLTNEQFF
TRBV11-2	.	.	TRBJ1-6	TGTGCCAGCAGCCGAAGACAGGATAATTCACCCCTCCACTTT	CASSRRQDNSPLHF
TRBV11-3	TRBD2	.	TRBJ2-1	TGTGCCAGCAGCCATCGTAGCGGGAGGTCGGGTGCGGAGCAGTTCTTC	CASSHRSGRSGAEQFF
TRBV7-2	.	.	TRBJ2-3	TGTGCCAGCAGCACCCTCCGGGGGGCTCCAGATACGCAGTATTTT	CASSTLRGAPDTQYF
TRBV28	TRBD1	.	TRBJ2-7	TGTGCCAGCAGGACACAGGGGAATCCGATCTACGAGCAGTACTTC	CASRTQGNPIYEQYF
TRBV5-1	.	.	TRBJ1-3	TGCGCCAGCAGTGAGTACTCTGGAAACACCATATATTTT	CASSEYSGNTIYF
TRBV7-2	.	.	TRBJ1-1	TGTGCCAGCAGCCCAGAACGCGGGCGAGCTTTCTTT	CASSPERGRAFF
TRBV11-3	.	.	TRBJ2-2	TGTGCCAGCAGCTTTCCGCCCTCGAACACCGGGGAGCTGTTTTTT	CASSFPPSNTGELFF
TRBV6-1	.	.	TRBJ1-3	TGTGCCAGCAGTGAGCAGACAGGTCCTCTCTCGACCCCTACATTT	CASSEQTGPLSTPTF
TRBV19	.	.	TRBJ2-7	TGTGCCAGTAGTATAGCAGGGGACTCCTACGAGCAGTACTTC	CASSIAGDSYEQYF
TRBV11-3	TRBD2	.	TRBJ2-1	TGTGCCAGCAGCTTGAGTACTAGCGGATACAATGAGCAGTTCTTC	CASSLSTSGYNEQFF
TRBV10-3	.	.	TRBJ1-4	TGTGCCATCAGTGAGTCGACAGGAACTAATGAAAAACTGTTTTTT	CAISESTGTNEKLFF
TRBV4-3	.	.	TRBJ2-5	TGCGCCAGCAGCCTCGGTTGGAGGGGGCAAGAGACCCAGTACTTC	CASSLGWRGQETQYF
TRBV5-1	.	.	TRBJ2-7	TGCGCCAGCGGCGACCCAGGGGCCTACGAGCAGTACTTC	CASGDPGAYEQYF
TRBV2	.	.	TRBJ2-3	TGTGCCAGCAGTGAATATGCGGGATTTAGCACAGATACGCAGTATTTT	CASSEYAGFSTDTQYF
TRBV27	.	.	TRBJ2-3	TGTGCCAGCAGTTTATTGCAGGGTGCAGATACGCAGTATTTT	CASSLLQGADTQYF
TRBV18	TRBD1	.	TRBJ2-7	TGTGCCAGCTCACTTACCGGGACAGACTACGAGCAGTACTTC	CASSLTGTDYEQYF
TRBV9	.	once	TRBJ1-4	TGTGCCAGCAGCGTAGGGGGGACGGGACTTGAAAAACTGTTTTTT	CASSVGGTGLEKLFF
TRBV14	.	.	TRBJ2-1	TGTGCCAGCAGCCCAGAAACCCTAGATTATTACAATGAGCAGTTCTTC	CASSPETLDYYNEQFF
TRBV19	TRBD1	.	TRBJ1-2	TGTGCCAGTAGCAGGGACAGGGAGGCTGGCTACACCTTC	CASSRDREAGYTF
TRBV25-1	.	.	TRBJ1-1	TGTGCCAGCAGTGAATTTGGGCAGCCTGAAGCTTTCTTT	CASSEFGQPEAFF
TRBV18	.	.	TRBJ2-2	TGTGCCAGCTCACCAGGGACACGGGACACCGGGGAGCTGTTTTTT	CASSPGTRDTGELFF
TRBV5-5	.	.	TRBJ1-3	TGTGCCAGCAGCTTTCGGTCAGTCTCCTCTGGAAACACCATATATTTT	CASSFRSVSSGNTIYF
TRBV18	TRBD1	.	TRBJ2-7	TGTGCCAGCTCACCACGGGGACAGGGGTCTTCCTACGAGCAGTACTTC	CASSPRGQGSSYEQYF
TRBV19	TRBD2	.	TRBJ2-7	TGTGCCAGTAGTCTATCGGGCTATGTCAGCGGGAGAGCTCGCGAGCAGTACTTC	CASSLSGYVSGRAREQYF
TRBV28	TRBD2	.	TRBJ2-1	TGTGCCAGCAGTGCTCACCCCTTTGTAGCGGGCCCCAATGAGCAGTTCTTC	CASSAHPFVAGPNEQFF
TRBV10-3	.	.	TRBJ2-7	TGTGCCATCAGGAGAACCGGGGGAGTGAACGAGCAGTACTTC	CAIRRTGGVNEQYF
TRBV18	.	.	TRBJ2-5	TGTGCCAGCTCACCGGACTGGCGGGAGACCCAGTACTTC	CASSPDWRETQYF
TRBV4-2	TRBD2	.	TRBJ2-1	TGTGCCAGCAGCCCGACTAGCGTAAATGAGCAGTTCTTC	CASSPTSVNEQFF
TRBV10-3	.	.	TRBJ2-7	TGTGCCATCAGTGAGTCTAGGTCTAGCGCGCCGCTATCCTACGAGCAGTACTTC	CAISESRSSAPLSYEQYF
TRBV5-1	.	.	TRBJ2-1	TGCGCCACCACAGATATCTACAATGAGCAGTTCTTC	CATTDIYNEQFF
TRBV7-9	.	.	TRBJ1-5	TGTGCCAGCAGCCTGGATGGGGGGCTCAATCAGCCCCAGCATTTT	CASSLDGGLNQPQHF
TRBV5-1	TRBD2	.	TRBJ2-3	TGCGCCAGCAGCTTGCAGACTAGCGGGAGCAGACGGATCACAGATACGCAGTATTTT	CASSLQTSGSRRITDTQYF
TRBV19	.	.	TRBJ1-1	TGTGCCAGTAGTATCCCAGGGTTGAACACTGAAGCTTTCTTT	CASSIPGLNTEAFF
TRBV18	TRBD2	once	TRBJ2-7	TGTGCCAGCTCACCCGGGACTACCTACGAGCAGTACTTC	CASSPGTTYEQYF
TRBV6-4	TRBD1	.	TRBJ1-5	TGTGCCAGCAGCTCGGACAGGGACCAGCCCCAGCATTTT	CASSSDRDQPQHF
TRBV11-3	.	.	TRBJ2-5	TGTGCCAGCAGTCCTCAGGGCGGAGAGACCCAGTACTTC	CASSPQGGETQYF
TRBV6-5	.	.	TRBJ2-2	TGTGCCAGCAGTTACTCGAGGAACACCGGGGAGCTGTTTTTT	CASSYSRNTGELFF
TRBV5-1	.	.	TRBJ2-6	TGCGCCAGCAGCCTACAGAGCTCTGGGGCCAACGTCCTGACTTTC	CASSLQSSGANVLTF
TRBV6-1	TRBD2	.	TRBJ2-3	TGTGCCGGGCGCAGACTAGCGGGAGATACGCAGTATTTT	CAGRRLAGDTQYF
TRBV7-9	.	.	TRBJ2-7	TGTGCCAGCAGCTTAGGTGAAGCCTACGAGCAGTACTTC	CASSLGEAYEQYF
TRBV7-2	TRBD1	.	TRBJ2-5	TGTGCCAGCAGCTCCTACAGGGGGGCGGAGACCCAGTACTTC	CASSSYRGAETQYF
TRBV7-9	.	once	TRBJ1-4	TGTGCCAGCAGCTCCTACAGGGATCAAGAAAAACTGTTTTTT	CASSSYRDQEKLFF
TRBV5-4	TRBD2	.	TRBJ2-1	TGTGCCAGCAGCCAGGGGCTAGCGGGGCGTAATGAGCAGTTCTTC	CASSQGLAGRNEQFF
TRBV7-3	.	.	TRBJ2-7	TGTGCCAGCAGCTTAGCAGGTAGCGGAGGCCTCTTCTTC	CASSLAGSGGLFF